The clone carrying this T cell receptor beta chain has a count of ten or more. Primed by a sample-barcoded 5' primer and a J-beta primer mix, a second PCR proceeded for about 6 to 11 cycles. TCRdb re-analysed the 5' RACE reads in MiXCR, keeping a single row per CDR3 protein. The sample records 720,000 or so distinct CDR3 sequences, roughly two fifths being singletons. These data come from a study of blood T cells in healthy people across ages. CDR1 and CDR2 (germline): SQVTM, ANQGSEA. The CDR3 sequence is 16 residues long. Losses at the gene ends were 6 bases for V and 6 bases for J; bases not matched to a gene: 16.

The clonotype comes from a man older than 75 in good health. Input material: blood. The chain carries TRBV29-1 and TRBJ2-1, with 8 nucleotides matching TRBD2. The CDR3 nucleotides are TGCAGCGTCGGGGCCCCCGGTCGGACTAGCAGCAATGAGCAGTTCTTC. It encodes CSVGAPGRTSSNEQFF.